The entry that follows covers one T cell receptor (beta chain) sequence. Its cognate antigen is unknown. The CDR3 is 15 amino acids. Unmatched junction bases numbered 4, after V lost 4 bases and J lost 3 bases. The germline gives CDR1 SGHDT, CDR2 YYEEEE. This sample was included in a study of shared clonotypes between healthy human individuals. Only in-frame clones appear in the TCRdb table, and some are missing; sequencing was by immunoSEQ multiplex PCR. The sample yields some 2.1 million clones, approximately 92% seen once. Naive CD8 cells lacked CD45RO and underwent positive selection for CCR7, leaving out terminally differentiated effector memory CD45RA+ cells. The study, taken as a whole, reports: A generally larger estimated richness was seen in naive subsets than in memory subsets.

This sequence originates from a young man in good health. Some clones in this sample may be carry-over from other donors' samples. Material for sequencing was naive CD8+ T cells from PBMCs. The rearrangement links TRBV5-6 to TRBJ2-7, with TRBD2 matching 13 bases. Written as DNA, the CDR3 is TGTGCCAGCAGCCGTGGGACTAGCGGGATCTACGAGCAGTACTTC. As protein: CASSRGTSGIYEQYF. The full variable domain, in which reference TRBV5-6 and TRBJ2-7 provide the parts outside the CDR3, is DAGVTQSPTHLIKTRGQQVTLRCSPKSGHDTVSWYQQALGQGPQFIFQYYEEEERQRGNFPDRFSGHQFPNYSSELNVNALLLGDSALYLCASSRGTSGIYEQYFGPGTRLTVT.